This TCR beta chain is drawn from a study of identical twins. The cDNA had a unique molecular identifier and a template-switch universal primer site. TCRdb reprocessed the 5' RACE reads via MiXCR and lists one record per CDR3 protein. The top ten hold around 5.4% of the sample, which has 250,000 or so distinct CDR3 sequences, 6% to 8.5% seen once. This CDR3 contains 13 residues. The V end lost 3 bases, the J end lost 5 bases, and 11 bases lay between the germline ends. Germline V lookup: CDR1 MGHRA, CDR2 YSYEKL. The sample also formed part of further work on yellow fever vaccine responses in identical twins. That investigation notes: Twins' vaccine T cell response reportedly seemed partly convergent, partly personalized.

The receptor's source is a woman under 30 in good health. Material for sequencing was CD8+ T cells sorted from blood. V usage is TRBV4-1 and J usage is TRBJ2-7; D is tentatively TRBD1 or TRBD2 (5 bases each). The CDR3 loop is CASSQRRGDEQYF. The CDR3 bases are TGCGCCAGCAGCCAGCGAAGAGGGGACGAGCAGTACTTC.